The text below deals with one T cell receptor (beta chain). Its antigen is still unknown. The protocol was immunoSEQ multiplex PCR, while the TCRdb copy is restricted to in-frame clones and leaves out a portion. Here the sample spans some 12,000 clones, 81% being singletons. This CDR3 has 14 residues. V gave up 4 bases and J gave up 4 bases, with 14 bases separating them. In germline, CDR1 is MNHEY, CDR2 SVGAGI. The sample is drawn from a study of a mutant IDH1 vaccine in newly diagnosed glioma. Time point described: week 47, end of study. A 20-mer mutant IDH1 peptide at 300 ug was injected subcutaneously with topical imiquimod.

The source of this sequence is a man aged 30 to 45 with glioma. The sequences come from PBMCs, collected from a glioma patient whose treatment included an IDH1 peptide vaccine. This chain connects TRBV6-5 to TRBJ2-7; D is tentatively TRBD1 or TRBD2 (5 bases each). The CDR3 is CASSSPVGVYEQYF. DNA of the CDR3: TGTGCCAGCAGTTCCCCCGTGGGGGTATACGAGCAGTACTTC.